This T cell receptor (beta chain) is drawn from a study of human T cells and chemical hapten exposure. The CDR3 extends over 14 amino acids. MiXCR was run by TCRdb on the RACE reads, yielding one entry per CDR3 protein. This table has roughly 380,000 distinct CDR3 sequences, nearly 5% appearing once. This clonotype was detected many times. Time point here: patch test 1, 2 weeks after DPC sensitization. The treatment: therapeutic diphenylcyclopropenone sensitization with weekly scalp DPC. This clonotype was obtained from a woman aged 45-65 years with alopecia areata. Some clones in this sample may be carry-over from other donors' samples. The rearrangement uses TRBV21-1 and TRBJ1-1; the table's D call, TRBD1, has no DNA check behind it. TRBV21-1 has pseudogene status. Sequencing was performed on whole blood, taken in connection with sensitization to the hapten diphenylcyclopropenone (DPC). The CDR3 region is CASSNGPGFTEAFF. CDR3 coding DNA: TGTGCCAGCAGCAATGGACCGGGATTCACTGAAGCTTTCTTT.